This T cell receptor beta chain originates from a study of radiotherapy plus CTLA-4 blockade in lung cancer. Across the study: With around 30% of patients having disease control, objective responses were seen in roughly 18%. Study-level results: After radiotherapy and ipilimumab, tumor-derived clones expanded in peripheral blood.

CTLA-4 blockade using ipilimumab, together with focal radiation, was received by patients with chemo-refractory metastatic non-small-cell lung cancer. Comment on this clone: Its antigen is still unknown.

Here immunoSEQ multiplex PCR was the method, and the copy in TCRdb shows in-frame clones only, minus some. Of around 100,000 clones listed, 65% to 85% are singletons. This CDR3 comprises 16 residues. Trimming cost V 4 bases and J 8 bases, with 23 bases left between them. The V gene's germline CDR1 is SEHNR and CDR2 FQNEAQ (reference sequence). The chain has TRBV7-9 and TRBJ1-2, with D perhaps TRBD1 (6 bases). This TCR was recovered from a human donor with non-small cell lung cancer who had a partial response to radiotherapy plus ipilimumab. Some clones in this sample may be carry-over from other donors' samples. Sequencing used peripheral blood, obtained from a patient treated with radiotherapy plus ipilimumab. The CDR3 DNA follows: TGTGCCAGCAGCTCAGGAGGAGGACAGACTTTTCGGGGCTACACCTTC. Its protein product is CASSSGGGQTFRGYTF.